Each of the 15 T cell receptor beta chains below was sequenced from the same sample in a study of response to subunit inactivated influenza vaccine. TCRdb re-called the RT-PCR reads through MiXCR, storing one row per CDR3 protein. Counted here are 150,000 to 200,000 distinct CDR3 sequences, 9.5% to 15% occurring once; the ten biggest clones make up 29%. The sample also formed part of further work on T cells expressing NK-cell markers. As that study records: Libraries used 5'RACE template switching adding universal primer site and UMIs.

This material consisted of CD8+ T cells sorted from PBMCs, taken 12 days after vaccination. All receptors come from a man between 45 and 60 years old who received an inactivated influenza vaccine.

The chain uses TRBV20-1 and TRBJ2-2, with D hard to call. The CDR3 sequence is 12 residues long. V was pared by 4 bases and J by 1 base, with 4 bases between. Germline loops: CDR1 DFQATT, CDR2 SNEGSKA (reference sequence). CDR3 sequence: CSAKVNTGELFF. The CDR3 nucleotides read TGCAGTGCTAAAGTGAACACCGGGGAGCTGTTTTTT.

The CDR3 spells CASSHEGPTSGGADTQYF. The CDR3 coding sequence is TGCGCCAGCAGCCACGAAGGGCCGACTAGCGGGGGGGCGGATACGCAGTATTTT. The rearrangement joins TRBV4-3 to TRBJ2-3; 14 positions agree with TRBD2. Germline V CDR1 and CDR2: LGHNA, YSLEER. Trimming removed 3 bases from V and 6 bases from J; junction bases left unmatched: 11. The CDR3 length is 18 residues.

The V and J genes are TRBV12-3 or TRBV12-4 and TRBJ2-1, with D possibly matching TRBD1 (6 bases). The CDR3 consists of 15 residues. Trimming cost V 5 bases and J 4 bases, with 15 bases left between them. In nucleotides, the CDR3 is TGTGCCAGCAGTGCTGAGGGGGTGAATTACAATGAGCAGTTCTTC. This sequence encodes CASSAEGVNYNEQFF.

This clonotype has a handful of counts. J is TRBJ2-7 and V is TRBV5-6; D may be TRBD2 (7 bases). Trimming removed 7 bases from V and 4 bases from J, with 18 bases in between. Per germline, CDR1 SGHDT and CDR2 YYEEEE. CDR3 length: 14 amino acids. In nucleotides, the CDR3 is TGTGCCAGCGGTCCGGGGGGCTCTCTGTACGAGCAGTACTTC. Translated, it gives CASGPGGSLYEQYF.

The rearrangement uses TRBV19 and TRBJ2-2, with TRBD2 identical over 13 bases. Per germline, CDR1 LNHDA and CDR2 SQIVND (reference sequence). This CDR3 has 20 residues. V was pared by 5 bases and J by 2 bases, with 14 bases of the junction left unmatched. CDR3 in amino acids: CASSGWGLAGLLTNTGELFF. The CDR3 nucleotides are TGTGCCAGTAGTGGATGGGGACTAGCGGGGCTCCTTACAAACACCGGGGAGCTGTTTTTT. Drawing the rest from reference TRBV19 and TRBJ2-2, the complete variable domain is DGGITQSPKYLFRKEGQNVTLSCEQNLNHDAMYWYRQDPGQGLRLIYYSQIVNDFQKGDIAEGYSVSREKKESFPLTVTSAQKNPTAFYLCASSGWGLAGLLTNTGELFFGEGSRLTVL.

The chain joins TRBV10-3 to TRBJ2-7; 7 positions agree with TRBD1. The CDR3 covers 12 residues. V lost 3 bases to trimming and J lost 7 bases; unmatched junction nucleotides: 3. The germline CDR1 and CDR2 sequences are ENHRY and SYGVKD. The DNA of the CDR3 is TGTGCCATCAGTGAAGGGGGCCGGGAGCAGTACTTC. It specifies CAISEGGREQYF.

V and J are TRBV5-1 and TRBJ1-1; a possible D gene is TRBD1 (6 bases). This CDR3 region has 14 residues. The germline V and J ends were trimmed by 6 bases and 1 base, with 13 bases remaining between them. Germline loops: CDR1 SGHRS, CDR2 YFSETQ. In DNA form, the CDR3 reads TGCGCCAGCAACCCAGGGGTCAGGAACACTGAAGCTTTCTTT. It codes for CASNPGVRNTEAFF.

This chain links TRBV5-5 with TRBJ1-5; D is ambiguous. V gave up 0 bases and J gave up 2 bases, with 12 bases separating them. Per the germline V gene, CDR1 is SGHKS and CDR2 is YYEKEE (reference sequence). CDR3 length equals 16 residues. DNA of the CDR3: TGTGCCAGCAGCTTGGAAAGGAATTTGGGCAATCAGCCCCAGCATTTT. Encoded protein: CASSLERNLGNQPQHF.

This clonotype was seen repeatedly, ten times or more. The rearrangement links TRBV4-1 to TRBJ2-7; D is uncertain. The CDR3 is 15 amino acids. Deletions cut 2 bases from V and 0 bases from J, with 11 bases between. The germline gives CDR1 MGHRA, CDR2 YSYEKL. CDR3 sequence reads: CASSQHSENSYEQYF. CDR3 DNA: TGCGCCAGCAGCCAACACAGTGAAAACTCCTACGAGCAGTACTTC.

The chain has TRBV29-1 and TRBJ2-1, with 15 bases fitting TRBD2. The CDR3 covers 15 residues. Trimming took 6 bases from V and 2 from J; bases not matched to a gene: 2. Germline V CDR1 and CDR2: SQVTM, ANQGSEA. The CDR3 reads CSVGLAGGTYNEQFF. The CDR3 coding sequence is TGCAGCGTCGGACTAGCGGGGGGGACCTACAATGAGCAGTTCTTC.

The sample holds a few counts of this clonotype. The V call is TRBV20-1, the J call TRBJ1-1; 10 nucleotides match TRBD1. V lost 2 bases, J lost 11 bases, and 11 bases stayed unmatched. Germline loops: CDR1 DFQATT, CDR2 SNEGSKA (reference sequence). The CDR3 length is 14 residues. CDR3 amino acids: CSARPGTGDLIAFF. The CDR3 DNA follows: TGCAGTGCTAGACCCGGGACAGGGGACCTGATTGCTTTCTTT.

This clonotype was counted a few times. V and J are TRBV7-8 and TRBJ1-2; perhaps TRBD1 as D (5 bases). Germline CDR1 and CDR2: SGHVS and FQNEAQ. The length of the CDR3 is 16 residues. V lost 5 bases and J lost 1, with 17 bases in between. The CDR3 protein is CASSPGGKRINYGYTF. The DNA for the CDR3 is TGTGCCAGCAGCCCGGGGGGGAAACGGATTAACTATGGCTACACCTTC. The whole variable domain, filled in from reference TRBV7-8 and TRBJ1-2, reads GAGVSQSPRYKVAKRGQDVALRCDPISGHVSLFWYQQALGQGPEFLTYFQNEAQLDKSGLPSDRFFAERPEGSVSTLKIQRTQQEDSAVYLCASSPGGKRINYGYTFGSGTRLTVV.

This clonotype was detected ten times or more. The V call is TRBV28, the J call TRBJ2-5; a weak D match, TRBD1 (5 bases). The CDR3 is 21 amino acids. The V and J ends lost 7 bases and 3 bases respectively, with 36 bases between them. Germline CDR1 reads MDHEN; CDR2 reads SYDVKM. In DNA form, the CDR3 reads TGTGCCAGCATCAAGCCTCCGCGGATGGGGCCTGACTCTACCTCCAAAGAGACCCAGTACTTC. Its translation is CASIKPPRMGPDSTSKETQYF.

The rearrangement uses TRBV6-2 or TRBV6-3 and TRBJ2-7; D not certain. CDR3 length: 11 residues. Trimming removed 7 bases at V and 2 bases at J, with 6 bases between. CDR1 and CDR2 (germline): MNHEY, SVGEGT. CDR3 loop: CASNRPYEQYF. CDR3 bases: TGTGCCAGCAATCGCCCCTACGAGCAGTACTTC.

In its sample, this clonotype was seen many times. The CDR3 DNA reads TGTGCCAGCAGTTTACTAGCGCCCACCGGGGAGCTGTTTTTT. This codes for CASSLLAPTGELFF. This chain joins TRBV12-3 or TRBV12-4 and TRBJ2-2, with D possibly being TRBD2 (6 bases). The CDR3 extends over 14 amino acids. V was trimmed by 2 bases and J by 4 bases, leaving 8 bases between them.